What follows are 13 T cell receptor beta chains derived from one specimen sequenced in a study of vaccination effects on CD4 cells after COVID-19. Their cognate antigens are unknown. Sequencing was preceded by expansion of antigen-specific CD4+ T cells with viral peptide pools in the ViraFEST assay. Having been cultured for around nine days, the cells underwent CD4+ T cell isolation. Each participant was administered two doses of either the BNT162b2 or the mRNA-1273 vaccine. Clones were sequenced by immunoSEQ multiplex PCR, and TCRdb holds only the in-frame ones, with some missing. Of about 59,000 clones listed, 60% to 80% are singletons. The sequencing used CD4+ T cells from PBMCs cultured with HCoV-OC43 spike peptides, collected after COVID-19 vaccination. As for subset: HCoV-OC43 spike overlapping peptide pool stimulation. The receptors were gathered from a human donor who received a COVID-19 vaccine.

This chain uses TRBV5-1 with TRBJ1-4, with D maybe TRBD1 (6 bases). CDR1 is SGHRS and CDR2 is YFSETQ in the germline V gene. The CDR3 contains 14 residues. V lost 1 base to trimming and J lost 10 bases, with 14 bases between them. CDR3 sequence reads: CASSLTGSSGKLFF. DNA for the CDR3: TGCGCCAGCAGCTTGACAGGGAGCTCGGGAAAACTGTTTTTT.

This clone came up a few times. In DNA form, the CDR3 reads TGTGCCAGCAGTTGGACCGACTATGGCTACACCTTC. It specifies CASSWTDYGYTF. The rearrangement links TRBV6-2 or TRBV6-3 to TRBJ1-2; unclear D gene. The V end was cut by 4 bases, the J end by 3 bases, with 6 bases between. CDR3 length equals 12 residues. Germline CDR1 MNHEY, CDR2 SVGEGT.

V usage is TRBV5-8 and J usage is TRBJ2-3; 8 bases fit TRBD1. The germline CDR1 and CDR2 sequences are SGHTS and YDEGEE. V was pared by 8 bases and J by 0 bases, with 14 bases of the junction left unmatched. The CDR3 loop spans 17 amino acids. The CDR3 region has the DNA TGTGCCAGTCCGAATAGGTTCGGACAGGGAAGCACAGATACGCAGTATTTT. It specifies CASPNRFGQGSTDTQYF. The entire variable domain, with the rest obtained from reference TRBV5-8 and TRBJ2-3, is as follows: EAGVTQSPTHLIKTRGQQATLRCSPISGHTSVYWYQQALGLGLQFLLWYDEGEERNRGNFPPRFSGRQFPNYSSELNVNALELEDSALYLCASPNRFGQGSTDTQYFGPGTRLTVL.

The gene calls are TRBV18 and TRBJ1-2; TRBD1 aligns across 7 bases. Germline V gives CDR1 KGHSH, CDR2 LQKENI. V lost 2 bases, J lost 3 bases, and 9 bases stayed unmatched. CDR3 length equals 16 residues. CDR3 DNA sequence: TGTGCCAGCTCACCATCAGCCGGGACAGCTTACTATGGCTACACCTTC. Translation gives CASSPSAGTAYYGYTF. Combining the CDR3 with reference TRBV18 and TRBJ1-2 gives the whole variable domain NAGVMQNPRHLVRRRGQEARLRCSPMKGHSHVYWYRQLPEEGLKFMVYLQKENIIDESGMPKERFSAEFPKEGPSILRIQQVVRGDSAAYFCASSPSAGTAYYGYTFGSGTRLTVV.

The V and J genes are TRBV3-1 (or the pseudogene TRBV3-2) and TRBJ1-1, with unresolved D. Trimming pared 0 bases from V and 0 bases from J, leaving 8 bases between. This CDR3 is 15 amino acids long. Germline V gene sequence: CDR1 LGHDT, CDR2 YNNKEL (reference sequence). CDR3 region: CASSQEWRLNTEAFF. CDR3 DNA: TGTGCCAGCAGCCAAGAGTGGAGGTTGAACACTGAAGCTTTCTTT.

This sequence joins TRBV12-5 and TRBJ2-1; D not certain. The CDR3 consists of 13 residues. Trimming took 0 bases from V and 2 from J, leaving 2 bases between them. The germline V gene encodes CDR1 LGHNT and CDR2 FRNRAP. In DNA, the CDR3 is TGTGCTAGTGGTTTGGTCCCCTACAATGAGCAGTTCTTC. This gives the protein CASGLVPYNEQFF.

The table lists this clone with a few counts. The J gene is TRBJ1-6, the V gene TRBV19; D is perhaps TRBD1 (5 bases). The CDR3 sequence is 15 residues long. V was cut by 4 bases and J by 3 bases, with 10 bases left in between. The V gene's germline CDR1 is LNHDA and CDR2 SQIVND (reference sequence). CDR3 coding DNA: TGTGCCAGTAGTAGGGGCCAGGGCTATAATTCACCCCTCCACTTT. This gives the protein CASSRGQGYNSPLHF.

The chain recombines TRBV18 with TRBJ2-7; D remains unclear. CDR1 KGHSH and CDR2 LQKENI come from the germline V gene. This CDR3 is built from 13 residues. V shed 4 bases and J shed 4 bases, with 11 bases lying between them. The CDR3 loop is CASSQDRNYEQYV. The DNA of the CDR3 is TGTGCCAGCTCACAAGACCGGAATTACGAGCAGTACGTC.

This clone was picked up one time. The V and J genes are TRBV18 and TRBJ2-5; tentative D call: TRBD2 (5 bases). The V gene's germline CDR1 is KGHSH and CDR2 LQKENI. This CDR3 has 15 amino acids. V gave up 3 bases and J gave up 1 base, with 12 bases separating them. CDR3 sequence: CASSPLAGIQETQYF. Here the CDR3 DNA reads TGTGCCAGCTCACCTCTCGCCGGGATCCAAGAGACCCAGTACTTC.

The chain is built from TRBV12-3 or TRBV12-4 and TRBJ2-5; 7 bases align to TRBD1. The J segment lost 0 bases and the V segment lost 8 bases, leaving 0 bases of the junction unmatched. There are 12 residues in the CDR3. The DNA for the CDR3 is TGTGCCAGCGGGACAGACCAAGAGACCCAGTACTTC. This translates into CASGTDQETQYF.

V gene TRBV5-8 combines with J gene TRBJ1-5; D remains ambiguous. Germline-derived CDR1 and CDR2 are SGHTS and YDEGEE. The CDR3 spans 13 residues. V lost 1 base, J lost 0 bases, and 2 bases lay in between. CDR3 nucleotide sequence: TGTGCCAGCAGCTTGTATAGCAATCAGCCCCAGCATTTT. This translates into CASSLYSNQPQHF.

The gene calls are TRBV12-3 or TRBV12-4 and TRBJ1-6; D gene unclear. CDR3 length equals 12 residues. Trimming shortened V by 6 bases and J by 10 bases, and 10 bases separated the two germline ends. The CDR3 loop reads CASSSTGSPLHF. The CDR3 nucleotides read TGTGCCAGCAGCTCCACGGGCTCACCCCTCCACTTT.

The gene calls are TRBV27 and TRBJ2-6, with D maybe TRBD2 (5 bases). V lost 8 bases and J 0 bases, leaving 17 bases between the germline ends. Germline V lookup: CDR1 MNHEY, CDR2 SMNVEV (reference sequence). This CDR3 region has 17 residues. The CDR3 nucleotides are TGTGCCAGCCACCCGGGAAGGGAGATCTCTGGGGCCAACGTCCTGACTTTC. It yields the protein CASHPGREISGANVLTF.